Presented here are 26 T cell receptor beta chains from one specimen sequenced in a study of T cells in localized non-small cell lung cancer. Assay used: immunoSEQ multiplex PCR; TCRdb lists only in-frame clones, some missing. Seen here are 2,600 or so clones, 21% observed once, and the top ten hold roughly 9.6%. The sample consisted of normal lung tissue next to the tumor, taken before any cancer treatment. The receptor set was obtained from a woman between 40 and 69 years old with stage I lung adenocarcinoma.

This clone occurred a few times. The chain employs TRBV9 and TRBJ2-1, with D tentatively TRBD1 (6 bases). Germline loops: CDR1 SGDLS, CDR2 YYNGEE. Trimming removed 4 bases at V and 6 bases at J, with 14 bases between. The CDR3 is 14 residues long. CDR3 nucleotide sequence: TGTGCCAGCAGCTTAGAGGGGGAAGTCAATGAGCAGTTCTTC. Its translation: CASSLEGEVNEQFF.

V usage is TRBV11-3 and J usage is TRBJ2-7, with TRBD1 identical over 8 bases. The germline V gene encodes CDR1 SGHNT and CDR2 YENEEA. This CDR3 spans 17 amino acids. V trimming: 2 bases; J trimming: 3 bases; junction bases outside the gene matches: 12. The CDR3 region has the DNA TGTGCCAGCAGCTTATCTCATCTAGGACAGGGATACTACGAGCAGTACTTC. Translated: CASSLSHLGQGYYEQYF.

The chain has TRBV11-3 and TRBJ2-7; D might be TRBD1 or TRBD2, each matching 5 bases. Germline V gene sequence: CDR1 SGHNT, CDR2 YENEEA. The CDR3 is made up of 14 amino acids. V was shortened by 3 bases and J by 5 bases, with 14 bases between the two germline ends. Here the CDR3 DNA reads TGTGCCAGCAGCTTGGGGACCGAGGGCCACGAGCAGTACTTC. It is translated as CASSLGTEGHEQYF.

This clone was detected only a few times. CDR3 residues: CASRPIGSQGYTF. Written as DNA, the CDR3 is TGTGCCAGCAGGCCCATCGGGTCTCAGGGCTACACCTTC. V gene TRBV6-8 combines with J gene TRBJ1-2; no firm D call. V was cut by 6 bases and J by 8 bases, with 16 bases left in between. Germline V gene sequence: CDR1 MNHGY, CDR2 SAAAGT. The CDR3 is made up of 13 amino acids.

The V and J genes are TRBV14 and TRBJ2-2; TRBD1 agrees at 8 bases. V lost 4 bases and J lost 5; bases outside the gene matches: 3. This CDR3 spans 14 amino acids. The germline V gene has CDR1 SGHDN and CDR2 FVKESK. CDR3 loop: CASSPRTGTGELFF. CDR3 nucleotide sequence: TGTGCCAGCAGCCCACGGACAGGGACCGGGGAGCTGTTTTTT.

This clone is medium-sized in the sample. The chain joins TRBV6-8 to TRBJ2-7; 8 nucleotides align to TRBD1. The CDR3 spans 15 residues. The germline gives CDR1 MNHGY, CDR2 SAAAGT. J gave up 3 bases and V 4 bases, and 8 bases lay outside the gene matches. The CDR3 loop is CASSSDQGAYYEQYF. The CDR3 DNA is TGTGCCAGCAGTTCGGATCAGGGGGCCTACTACGAGCAGTACTTC.

This clone was detected a few times. The chain combines TRBV6-8 with TRBJ1-5; 7 bases match TRBD1. Germline assignment: CDR1 MNHGY and CDR2 SAAAGT. The trim removed 8 bases at V and 3 bases at J, leaving 10 bases unmatched. The CDR3 length is 15 residues. The CDR3, as DNA: TGTGCCAGCGCCGTGGCAGGGGGGAACAATCAGCCCCAGCATTTT. Protein: CASAVAGGNNQPQHF.

This rearrangement joins TRBV18 to TRBJ2-5; 11 positions agree with TRBD1. V shed 6 bases and J 4 bases; nucleotides not matched to a gene: 7. Germline CDR1 and CDR2: KGHSH and LQKENI. The CDR3 extends over 15 amino acids. Here the CDR3 reads CASSSGTGGRETQYF. The CDR3 nucleotides read TGTGCCAGCTCCTCGGGGACAGGGGGTCGAGAGACCCAGTACTTC.

The CDR3 loop is CASSLSPQPQHF. CDR3 DNA sequence: TGTGCCAGCAGTTTATCCCCTCAGCCCCAGCATTTT. The chain has TRBV28 and TRBJ1-5; D gene ambiguous. The CDR3 is 12 amino acids. From germline, CDR1 is MDHEN and CDR2 SYDVKM. V gave up 1 base and J gave up 6 bases, with 4 bases separating them.

The sample holds a few counts of this clone. The chain uses TRBV6-8 and TRBJ2-1, with 8 bases lining up with TRBD1. Per germline, CDR1 MNHGY and CDR2 SAAAGT. The CDR3 runs to 17 residues. V gave up 1 base and J gave up 8 bases; unmatched junction bases: 13. In DNA, the CDR3 is TGTGCCAGCAGTTACTATCGAATATCAGGGGGCGTGTATGAGCAGTTCTTC. This gives the protein CASSYYRISGGVYEQFF.

The chain couples TRBV11-3 to TRBJ2-3; tentative D call: TRBD2 (6 bases). V was pared by 5 bases and J by 2 bases, with 17 bases between. The length of the CDR3 is 16 residues. Germline loops: CDR1 SGHNT, CDR2 YENEEA. The CDR3 DNA is TGTGCCAGCAGCCCCCTAGGCGGGGTTAACACAGATACGCAGTATTTT. Translating gives CASSPLGGVNTDTQYF.

J is TRBJ1-4 and V is TRBV11-3; no clear D. The CDR3 has 14 amino acids. Germline V lookup: CDR1 SGHNT, CDR2 YENEEA. Trimming stripped 2 bases from V and 8 bases from J, with 12 bases between. CDR3 amino acids: CASSLNLEGEKLFF. Here the CDR3 DNA reads TGTGCCAGCAGCTTAAACCTAGAAGGGGAAAAACTGTTTTTT.

The chain employs TRBV11-3 and TRBJ2-3; D call uncertain. V shed 0 bases and J shed 0 bases, with 7 bases lying between them. Per the germline V gene, CDR1 is SGHNT and CDR2 is YENEEA. This CDR3 region has 15 residues. DNA for the CDR3: TGTGCCAGCAGCTTAGAAGGACGGAGCACAGATACGCAGTATTTT. This codes for CASSLEGRSTDTQYF.

This clone was observed a few times. The chain recombines TRBV19 with TRBJ2-2; 8 bases align to TRBD1. The CDR3 spans 14 residues. Trimming at V came to 4 bases and at J to 4 bases, leaving 2 bases not matched to a gene. Germline V gene data show CDR1 as LNHDA and CDR2 as SQIVND (reference sequence). Here the CDR3 DNA reads TGTGCCAGTAGTACCAGGGGGCCCACCGGGGAGCTGTTTTTT. Protein sequence: CASSTRGPTGELFF.

In this sample, this clone turned up a few times. The rearrangement joins TRBV28 to TRBJ1-1; D is uncertain. The CDR3 runs to 12 residues. Trimming stripped 10 bases from V and 3 bases from J, with 12 bases between. In germline, CDR1 is MDHEN, CDR2 SYDVKM. The DNA for the CDR3 is TGTGCCACCCAAGAGCGAGACACTGAAGCTTTCTTT. Protein: CATQERDTEAFF.

A few counts support this clone. V is TRBV27 and J is TRBJ2-7, with TRBD2 matching over 7 bases. Germline V gene data show CDR1 as MNHEY and CDR2 as SMNVEV (reference sequence). Unmatched junction bases numbered 5, after V lost 4 bases and J lost 5 bases. This CDR3 has 13 residues. CDR3 protein: CASSWFGGNEQYF. The CDR3 DNA follows: TGTGCCAGCAGTTGGTTCGGGGGGAACGAGCAGTACTTC.

CDR3 protein: CASSPLGLNTGELFF. CDR3 sequence (DNA): TGTGCCAGCTCACCACTTGGACTCAACACCGGGGAGCTGTTTTTT. The chain couples TRBV18 to TRBJ2-2; perhaps TRBD2 as D (5 bases). Germline assignment: CDR1 KGHSH and CDR2 LQKENI. V dropped 1 base and J dropped 2 bases, with 8 bases sitting between them. This CDR3 has 15 residues.

The rearrangement links TRBV30 to TRBJ1-2; D gene uncertain. This CDR3 has 12 amino acids. Looked up from germline, CDR1 is GTSNPN and CDR2 is SVGIG (reference sequence). V gave up 8 bases and J gave up 2 bases, with 12 bases separating them. The CDR3 reads CARGSKNYGYTF. In nucleotides, the CDR3 is TGTGCCCGGGGAAGTAAAAACTATGGCTACACCTTC.

The J gene is TRBJ1-5, the V gene TRBV28, with 8 nucleotides matching TRBD1. The CDR3 consists of 17 residues. CDR1 is MDHEN, CDR2 SYDVKM, per germline. V trimming: 5 bases; J trimming: 0 bases; junction bases outside the gene matches: 9. The CDR3 coding sequence is TGTGCCAGCAGTCCCGGGACAGGATATTATAGCAATCAGCCCCAGCATTTT. Translation gives CASSPGTGYYSNQPQHF.

By sample fraction, this clone is medium-sized. V usage is TRBV11-3 and J usage is TRBJ1-5; perhaps TRBD1 as D (6 bases). CDR1 SGHNT and CDR2 YENEEA come from the germline V gene. Trimming stripped 4 bases from V and 3 bases from J, with 16 bases between. CDR3 length: 16 residues. The CDR3 is CASSSGPTGPNQPQHF. CDR3 coding DNA: TGTGCCAGCAGCTCCGGGCCGACAGGCCCCAATCAGCCCCAGCATTTT.

This clone occurred a few times. V usage is TRBV11-3 and J usage is TRBJ2-2; D tentatively reads TRBD1 or TRBD2 (6 bases each). The CDR3 length is 16 residues. CDR1 is SGHNT and CDR2 is YENEEA in the germline V gene. The ends were cut back, 5 bases at V and 2 bases at J, with 15 bases in the middle. The CDR3 here is CASSPRGEHNTGELFF. CDR3 sequence (DNA): TGTGCCAGCAGCCCGAGGGGGGAGCATAACACCGGGGAGCTGTTTTTT.

This chain's CDR3 is CASSSVQVYNEQFF. The CDR3, as DNA: TGTGCCAGCTCATCGGTACAGGTTTACAATGAGCAGTTCTTC. The chain combines TRBV18 with TRBJ2-1, with D perhaps TRBD1 (5 bases). The CDR3 is made up of 14 amino acids. V gave up 5 bases and J gave up 4 bases, with 12 bases separating them. CDR1 is KGHSH, CDR2 LQKENI, per germline.

By its share, this clone is medium-sized. The rearrangement joins TRBV28 to TRBJ1-6; 7 nucleotides agree with TRBD1. From germline, CDR1 is MDHEN and CDR2 SYDVKM. The CDR3 loop spans 14 amino acids. V lost 7 bases and J lost 10; bases outside the gene matches: 10. CDR3 sequence: CASTWDDRASPLHF. DNA for the CDR3: TGTGCCAGCACATGGGACGACAGGGCCTCACCCCTCCACTTT.

The J gene is TRBJ2-3, the V gene TRBV15, with TRBD2 identical over 9 bases. With 3 bases clipped from V and 0 bases from J, the junction kept 4 bases outside the gene matches. The CDR3 loop spans 16 amino acids. Germline CDR1 reads LNHNV; CDR2 reads YYDKDF (reference sequence). The CDR3 DNA reads as TGTGCCACCAGCAGCTTAGCGGGAGTGAGCACAGATACGCAGTATTTT. Amino acids: CATSSLAGVSTDTQYF.

The chain employs TRBV23-1 and TRBJ2-1, with D possibly TRBD2 on 6 matching bases. TRBV23-1 is known as an ORF, though its function is uncertain. Trimming removed 6 bases from V and 3 bases from J, with 15 bases in between. The CDR3 has 15 residues. The CDR3: CASSQEQAGYNEQFF. CDR3 nucleotides: TGCGCCAGCAGCCAAGAGCAAGCGGGCTACAATGAGCAGTTCTTC.

As concerns this clone: Read coverage stops 1 residue before the CDR3 terminus; the germline J gene supplies the remainder. The chain employs TRBV6-1 and TRBJ1-1; TRBD1 is a possible D gene (6 bases). This CDR3 has 15 amino acids. Germline CDR1 is MNHNS and CDR2 is SASEGT. Trimming cost V 0 bases and J 1 base, with 9 bases left between them. The CDR3 reads CASSEALDRNTEAFF. The sequenced part of the CDR3 DNA is TGTGCCAGCAGTGAAGCATTGGACAGGAACACTGAAGCTTTC.